This TCR beta chain was observed in a study of blood T cell repertoires in COVID-19. There are 16 residues in the CDR3. Trimming removed 1 base from V and 1 base from J, with 13 bases in between. Germline values: CDR1 SGHVS, CDR2 FNYEAQ. Per the original methods: Amplification of reference gene primers provided the estimated nucleated cell counts. Profiled with immunoSEQ multiplex PCR; TCRdb holds only in-frame clones, not every one. The V and J calls and clone size come from that table; D and trimming were worked out from the DNA. The sample yields about 260,000 clones, around 90% seen once. The J gene is TRBJ2-5, the V gene TRBV7-6; the D gene is possibly TRBD2 (7 bases). This receptor was taken from a human donor in a cohort sampled during active COVID-19. Sequenced sample: peripheral blood. CDR3 bases: TGTGCCAGCAGCTTAGTGTCGGGGGGCGGCCAAGAGACCCAGTACTTC. Its protein is CASSLVSGGGQETQYF.